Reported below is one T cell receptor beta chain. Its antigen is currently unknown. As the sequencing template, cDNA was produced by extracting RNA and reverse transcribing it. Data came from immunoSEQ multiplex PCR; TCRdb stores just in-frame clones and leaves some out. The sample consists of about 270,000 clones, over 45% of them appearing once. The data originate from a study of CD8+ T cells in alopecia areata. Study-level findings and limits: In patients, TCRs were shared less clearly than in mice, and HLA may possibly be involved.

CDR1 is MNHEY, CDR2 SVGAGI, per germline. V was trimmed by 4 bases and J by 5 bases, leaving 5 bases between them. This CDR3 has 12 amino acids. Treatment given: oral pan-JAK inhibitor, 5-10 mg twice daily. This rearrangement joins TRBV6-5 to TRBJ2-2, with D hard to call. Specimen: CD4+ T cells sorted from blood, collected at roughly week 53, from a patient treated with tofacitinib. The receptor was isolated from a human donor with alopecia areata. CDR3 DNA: TGTGCCAGCAGTTCGGTGACCGGGGAGCTGTTTTTT. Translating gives CASSSVTGELFF.